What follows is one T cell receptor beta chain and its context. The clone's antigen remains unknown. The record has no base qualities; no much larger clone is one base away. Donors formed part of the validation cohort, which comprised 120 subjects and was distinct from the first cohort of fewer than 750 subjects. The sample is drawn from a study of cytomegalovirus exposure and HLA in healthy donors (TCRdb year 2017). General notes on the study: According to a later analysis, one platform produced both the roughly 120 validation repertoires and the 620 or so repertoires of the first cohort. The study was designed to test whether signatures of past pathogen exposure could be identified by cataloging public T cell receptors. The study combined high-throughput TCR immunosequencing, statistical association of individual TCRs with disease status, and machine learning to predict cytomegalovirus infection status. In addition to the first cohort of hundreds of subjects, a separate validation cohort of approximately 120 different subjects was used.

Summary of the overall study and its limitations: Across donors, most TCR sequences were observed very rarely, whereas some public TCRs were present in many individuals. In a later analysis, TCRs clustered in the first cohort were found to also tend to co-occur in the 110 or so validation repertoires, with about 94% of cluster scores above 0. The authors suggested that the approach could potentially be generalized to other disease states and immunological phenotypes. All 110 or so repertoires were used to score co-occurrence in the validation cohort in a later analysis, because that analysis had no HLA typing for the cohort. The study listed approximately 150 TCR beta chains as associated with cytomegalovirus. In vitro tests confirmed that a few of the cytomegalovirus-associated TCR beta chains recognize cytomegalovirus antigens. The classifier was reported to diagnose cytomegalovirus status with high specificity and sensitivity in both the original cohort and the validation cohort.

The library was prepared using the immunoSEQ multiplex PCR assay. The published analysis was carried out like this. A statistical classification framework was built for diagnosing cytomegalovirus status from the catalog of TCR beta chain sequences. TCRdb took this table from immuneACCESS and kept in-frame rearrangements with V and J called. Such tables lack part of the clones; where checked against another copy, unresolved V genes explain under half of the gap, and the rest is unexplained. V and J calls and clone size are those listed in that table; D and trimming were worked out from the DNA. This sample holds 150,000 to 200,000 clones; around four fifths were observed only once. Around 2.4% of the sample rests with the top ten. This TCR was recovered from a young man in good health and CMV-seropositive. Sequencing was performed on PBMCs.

The nucleotides read TGTGCCAGCAGCTTGGGAGGAGAAGAGACCCAGTACTTC. Its product reads: CASSLGGEETQYF. This chain joins TRBV5-8 to TRBJ2-5; the D gene assignment is ambiguous. Relative to germline, V is 0 bases shorter and J is 3 bases shorter, with 6 bases between their ends. The CDR3 goes from the cysteine to the phenylalanine over 13 residues. Of the read, only the CDR3 DNA is kept; its 39 bases are in frame from base 1. CDR1 and CDR2, looked up from the germline V gene, are SGHTS and YDEGEE.